The 20 T cell receptor beta chains listed next were all sequenced from one sample in a study of spatial heterogeneity in lung cancer. Time point reported: sample taken at primary tumor resection. Each CDR3 protein gets one entry after TCRdb re-called the 5' RACE reads with MiXCR. The sample holds approximately 49,000 distinct CDR3 sequences, approximately 5% seen once. The starting material was PBMCs, obtained at surgery. These receptor sequences come from a male donor with early-stage non-small cell lung cancer.

This clonotype has ten or more counts. J is TRBJ2-3 and V is TRBV3-1; weak D call: TRBD2 (6 bases). Trimming left V 2 bases short and J 6 bases short, with 18 bases between. Looked up from germline, CDR1 is LGHDT and CDR2 is YNNKEL (reference sequence). This CDR3 has 16 residues. This CDR3 reads CASSQILYGGSDTQYF. The CDR3 nucleotides read TGTGCCAGCAGCCAAATCCTGTACGGGGGTTCCGATACGCAGTATTTT.

Only a few counts were recorded for this clonotype. The V call is TRBV12-3 or TRBV12-4, the J call TRBJ2-3; D uncertain. The length of the CDR3 is 16 residues. V lost 4 bases and J lost 2, with 16 bases in between. CDR3 bases: TGTGCCAGCAGTTCCGAGGCGAGGCAGTACACAGATACGCAGTATTTT. It yields the protein CASSSEARQYTDTQYF.

In its sample, this clonotype was seen many times. The chain is built from TRBV5-1 and TRBJ2-3; no firm D call. The V end lost 0 bases, the J end lost 1 base, and 3 bases lay between the germline ends. Germline V gene lookup returns CDR1 SGHRS and CDR2 YFSETQ. CDR3 length: 13 residues. The CDR3 is CASSLVGTDTQYF. For the CDR3, the DNA is TGCGCCAGCAGCTTGGTGGGCACAGATACGCAGTATTTT.

In its sample, this clonotype was seen many times. The chain has TRBV4-1 and TRBJ1-5; D possibly corresponds to TRBD1 (5 bases). Looked up from germline, CDR1 is MGHRA and CDR2 is YSYEKL. The CDR3 runs 15 residues. The germline V and J ends were trimmed by 1 base and 4 bases, with 11 bases remaining between them. The CDR3 region is CASSQGPGLNQPQHF. In DNA, the CDR3 is TGCGCCAGCAGCCAAGGTCCGGGGCTGAATCAGCCCCAGCATTTT.

In its sample, this clonotype was seen many times. V and J are TRBV19 and TRBJ2-4; TRBD2 agrees at 9 bases. From germline, CDR1 is LNHDA and CDR2 SQIVND (reference sequence). The CDR3 runs to 16 residues. V trimming: 4 bases; J trimming: 2 bases; junction bases outside the gene matches: 6. The CDR3 spells CASSTSTSGTKNIQYF. As DNA, the CDR3 is TGTGCCAGTAGTACCTCGACTAGCGGAACCAAAAACATTCAGTACTTC.

The V gene is TRBV11-2, the J gene TRBJ2-1; D gene unclear. This CDR3 contains 16 residues. Germline-derived CDR1 and CDR2 are SGHAT and FQNNGV. Trimming cost V 7 bases and J 0 bases, with 16 bases left between them. In DNA form, the CDR3 reads TGTGCCAGCACCCTCAGTAGGTTGAGCTCCTACAATGAGCAGTTCTTC. This translates into CASTLSRLSSYNEQFF. Combining the CDR3 with reference TRBV11-2 and TRBJ2-1 gives the whole variable domain EAGVAQSPRYKIIEKRQSVAFWCNPISGHATLYWYQQILGQGPKLLIQFQNNGVVDDSQLPKDRFSAERLKGVDSTLKIQPAKLEDSAVYLCASTLSRLSSYNEQFFGPGTRLTVL.

This clonotype was counted many times. V and J are TRBV20-1 and TRBJ2-1; D not certain. CDR1 and CDR2 (germline): DFQATT, SNEGSKA (reference sequence). V was trimmed by 3 bases and J by 5 bases, leaving 11 bases between them. The CDR3 runs to 13 residues. The CDR3 reads CSASGLSNNEQFF. DNA for the CDR3: TGCAGTGCTAGTGGGCTGAGCAACAATGAGCAGTTCTTC.

This clonotype showed up many times. The CDR3 coding sequence is TGTGCCAGCAGCGTAAGCGCGAACACCGGGGAGCTGTTTTTT. Its translation is CASSVSANTGELFF. V usage is TRBV9 and J usage is TRBJ2-2, with D unresolved. This CDR3 has 14 amino acids. V gave up 1 base and J gave up 0 bases, with 4 bases separating them. Germline lookup yields CDR1 SGDLS and CDR2 YYNGEE.

In its sample, this clonotype was seen many times. The CDR3 spells CASRGQGNQETQYF. DNA for the CDR3: TGTGCCAGCAGAGGACAGGGAAACCAAGAGACCCAGTACTTC. This rearrangement joins TRBV28 to TRBJ2-5, with 8 bases that match TRBD1. Germline loops: CDR1 MDHEN, CDR2 SYDVKM. J was trimmed by 0 bases and V by 6 bases; bases with no gene match: 3. The CDR3 totals 14 residues.

This clonotype came up a few times. The J gene is TRBJ1-6, the V gene TRBV5-6, with no clear D. The germline gives CDR1 SGHDT, CDR2 YYEEEE. The V gene lost 4 bases and the J gene lost 1 base, with 24 bases spanning the gap. The CDR3 has 20 residues. This CDR3 is CASSPQVWGALTSYNSPLHF. The CDR3 coding sequence is TGTGCCAGCAGCCCACAAGTTTGGGGAGCCCTGACGTCCTATAATTCACCCCTCCACTTT.

This clonotype was recorded many times. The chain carries TRBV5-4 and TRBJ1-2; 7 nucleotides match TRBD1. The CDR3 consists of 15 residues. Germline values: CDR1 SGHNT, CDR2 YYREEE (reference sequence). J was trimmed by 2 bases and V by 4 bases; bases with no gene match: 8. The CDR3 spells CASSPTGQGNYGYTF. The CDR3 DNA reads as TGTGCCAGCAGCCCGACAGGGCAGGGGAACTATGGCTACACCTTC.

The gene calls are TRBV7-2 and TRBJ2-5, with D possibly TRBD2 on 7 matching bases. Germline values: CDR1 SGHTA, CDR2 FQGNSA. The V end was cut by 4 bases, the J end by 4 bases, with 19 bases between. The CDR3 sequence is 16 residues long. The CDR3 protein is CASSWSRGGGIETQYF. CDR3 nucleotide sequence: TGTGCCAGCAGCTGGTCTAGGGGGGGCGGAATAGAGACCCAGTACTTC.

In its sample, this clonotype was seen many times. The gene calls are TRBV20-1 and TRBJ2-1; 10 bases are shared with TRBD2. The CDR3 runs to 14 residues. Germline V gives CDR1 DFQATT, CDR2 SNEGSKA (reference sequence). CDR3: CSALPAGGGNEQFF. CDR3 bases: TGCAGCGCCCTGCCAGCGGGAGGGGGTAATGAGCAGTTCTTC.

This clonotype was picked up many times. This chain joins TRBV5-1 and TRBJ2-1, with D possibly matching TRBD1 (6 bases). Germline CDR1 reads SGHRS; CDR2 reads YFSETQ. V shed 1 base and J shed 5 bases, with 10 bases lying between them. The CDR3 sequence is 14 residues long. In DNA, the CDR3 is TGCGCCAGCAGCTTGATGGGGGCTGACAATGAGCAGTTCTTC. This encodes CASSLMGADNEQFF.

This clonotype was found many times. This rearrangement joins TRBV20-1 to TRBJ2-7; possible D gene TRBD2, 6 bases. Trimming cost V 3 bases and J 2 bases, with 8 bases left between them. The CDR3 sequence is 12 residues long. Germline V CDR1 and CDR2: DFQATT, SNEGSKA (reference sequence). CDR3 DNA sequence: TGCAGTGCTAGCGGGAGTCCCTACGAGCAGTACTTC. Translating it yields CSASGSPYEQYF.

This clonotype showed up many times. The gene calls are TRBV7-8 and TRBJ2-2; possibly TRBD2 for D (6 bases). CDR3 size: 14 residues. Trimming removed 7 bases at V and 7 bases at J, with 16 bases between. Germline CDR1 is SGHVS and CDR2 is FQNEAQ. Here the CDR3 DNA reads TGTGCCAGCACCCGGGAGAGGAATGTCGGGGAGCTGTTTTTT. Amino acids: CASTRERNVGELFF.

This clonotype was observed at least ten times. This chain connects TRBV5-6 to TRBJ1-2; D gene uncertain. The V gene's germline CDR1 is SGHDT and CDR2 YYEEEE. Trimming shortened V by 3 bases and J by 6 bases, and 6 bases separated the two germline ends. This CDR3 region has 11 residues. This chain's CDR3 is CASSWRNGYTF. The CDR3, as DNA: TGTGCCAGCAGCTGGAGGAATGGCTACACCTTC.

The table lists this clonotype with many counts. This chain uses TRBV5-1 with TRBJ2-1; tentative D call: TRBD1 (6 bases). V gave up 0 bases and J gave up 7 bases, with 17 bases separating them. The CDR3 runs 16 residues. Germline V gives CDR1 SGHRS, CDR2 YFSETQ. DNA for the CDR3: TGCGCCAGCAGCTTGGATCCGGACAGATCATATAATGAGCAGTTCTTC. This gives the protein CASSLDPDRSYNEQFF.

This clonotype was observed at least ten times. The V call is TRBV6-5, the J call TRBJ2-5, with a weak D call TRBD2 (5 bases). Germline V gives CDR1 MNHEY, CDR2 SVGAGI. The CDR3 covers 15 residues. The V end lost 0 bases, the J end lost 4 bases, and 12 bases lay between the germline ends. The DNA of the CDR3 is TGTGCCAGCAGTTACTCAGGCCGAGGGTTAGAGACCCAGTACTTC. Its translation is CASSYSGRGLETQYF.

There are many counts of this clonotype. V is TRBV4-1 and J is TRBJ2-1; 9 nucleotides line up with TRBD1. The germline CDR1 and CDR2 sequences are MGHRA and YSYEKL. After removal of 3 bases from V and 9 bases from J, the junction contained 6 bases not matched to a gene. This CDR3 is built from 14 residues. This CDR3 is CASSHPDRGGEQFF. The CDR3 DNA sequence: TGCGCCAGCAGCCACCCCGACAGGGGGGGTGAGCAGTTCTTC.